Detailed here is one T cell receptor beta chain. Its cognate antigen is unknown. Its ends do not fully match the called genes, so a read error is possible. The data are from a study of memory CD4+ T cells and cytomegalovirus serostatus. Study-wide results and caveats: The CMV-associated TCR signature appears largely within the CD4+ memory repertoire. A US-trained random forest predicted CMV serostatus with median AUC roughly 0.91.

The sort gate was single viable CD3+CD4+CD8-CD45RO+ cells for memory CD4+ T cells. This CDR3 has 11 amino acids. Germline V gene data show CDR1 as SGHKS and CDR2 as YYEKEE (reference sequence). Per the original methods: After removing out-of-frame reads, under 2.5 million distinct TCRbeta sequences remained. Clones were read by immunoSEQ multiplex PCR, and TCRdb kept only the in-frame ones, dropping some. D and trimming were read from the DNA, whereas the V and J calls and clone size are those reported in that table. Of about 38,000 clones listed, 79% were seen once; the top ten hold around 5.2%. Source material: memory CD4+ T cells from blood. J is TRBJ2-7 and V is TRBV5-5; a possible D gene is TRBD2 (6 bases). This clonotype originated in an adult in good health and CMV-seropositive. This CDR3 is CASSLKSSEIF. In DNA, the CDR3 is TGTGCCAGCAGCTTGAAGTCTAGCGAGATCTTC.